This passage covers 25 T cell receptor beta chains from one sample sequenced in a study of regulatory T cells in long-lasting Graves disease. TCR beta libraries were built with iRepertoire HTBI primers and Arm-PCR of CDR3 regions. TCRdb redid the calling of the multiplex PCR reads with MiXCR, one entry per CDR3 protein. The sample shows 400,000 to 500,000 distinct CDR3 sequences, about 16% of them seen only once. Time point: newly diagnosed GD, antithyroid drugs for less than 3 months. Construction of the TCR library relied on RNA isolated from PBMCs. This same sample was also part of a study on T cells in Graves' hyperthyroidism and ophthalmopathy.

The specimen comprised peripheral blood mononuclear cells (PBMCs), sampled at new diagnosis, from a patient treated with antithyroid drugs. All receptors derive from a young woman with Graves disease.

This clonotype was detected ten times or more. The J gene is TRBJ2-1, the V gene TRBV6-1; 9 nucleotides line up with TRBD2. CDR3 size: 17 residues. Germline CDR1 is MNHNS and CDR2 is SASEGT. V trimming: 0 bases; J trimming: 4 bases; junction bases outside the gene matches: 7. DNA for the CDR3: TGTGCCAGCAGTGAAGCGATAGGACTAGCGTTTTACAATGAGCAGTTCTTC. Its translation is CASSEAIGLAFYNEQFF.

The chain joins TRBV6-1 to TRBJ2-7, with TRBD2 matching over 11 bases. This CDR3 comprises 15 residues. Germline CDR1 reads MNHNS; CDR2 reads SASEGT. With 6 bases clipped from V and 4 bases from J, the junction kept 8 bases outside the gene matches. The CDR3 coding sequence is TGTGCCAGCAGAGCACTAGCGGGAGATGTTTACGAGCAGTACTTC. Its translation is CASRALAGDVYEQYF.

In regard to this clonotype: Since a much larger clone is just one base distant, this may be a read error. This chain uses TRBV3-1 with TRBJ2-1; a possible D gene is TRBD2 (5 bases). V was trimmed by 0 bases and J by 10 bases, leaving 19 bases between them. CDR3 length: 16 residues. In germline, CDR1 is LGHDT, CDR2 YNNKEL (reference sequence). The CDR3 protein is CASSQELAWSSYEQFF. In DNA, the CDR3 is TGTGCCAGCAGCCAAGAGCTAGCTTGGAGCTCCTACGAGCAGTTCTTC.

This clonotype has ten or more counts. The chain uses TRBV7-3 and TRBJ2-1; D possibly corresponds to TRBD2 (6 bases). V gave up 0 bases and J gave up 1 base, with 7 bases separating them. This CDR3 has 15 residues. The germline V gene has CDR1 SGHTA and CDR2 FQGTGA. CDR3 sequence (DNA): TGTGCCAGCAGCTTAACACGGGAGTCCTACAATGAGCAGTTCTTC. Protein: CASSLTRESYNEQFF.

Remarks on this clonotype: An end of the junction does not agree with germline; a read error may underlie this. J is TRBJ2-3 and V is TRBV5-1; TRBD1 aligns across 10 bases. This CDR3 is built from 14 residues. The germline V gene encodes CDR1 SGHRS and CDR2 YFSETQ. The DNA for the CDR3 is TGCGCCAGCAGCTCGGGACAGGGGACAGATACGCTGTATTTT. Encoded protein: CASSSGQGTDTLYF.

CDR3 protein: CASSTGQPHSNQPQHF. The CDR3 DNA reads TGTGCCAGCAGCACGGGACAGCCCCATAGCAATCAGCCCCAGCATTTT. The chain uses TRBV5-5 and TRBJ1-5; 7 nucleotides match TRBD1. The CDR3 has 16 amino acids. V shed 4 bases and J 0 bases; nucleotides not matched to a gene: 7. The germline V gene has CDR1 SGHKS and CDR2 YYEKEE (reference sequence).

The rearrangement links TRBV6-2 or TRBV6-3 to TRBJ1-4; 7 bases align to TRBD1. V was clipped by 3 bases and J by 8 bases; unmatched bases: 12. CDR1 is MNHEY and CDR2 is SVGEGT in the germline V gene. CDR3 length: 16 residues. The CDR3 loop is CASSYSQGGAFEKLFF. As DNA, the CDR3 is TGTGCCAGCAGTTATTCGCAGGGGGGAGCCTTCGAAAAACTGTTTTTT.

This clonotype was seen repeatedly, ten times or more. V usage is TRBV28 and J usage is TRBJ1-1; perhaps TRBD1 as D (5 bases). The germline V gene encodes CDR1 MDHEN and CDR2 SYDVKM. The V gene lost 3 bases and the J gene lost 3 bases, with 17 bases spanning the gap. The CDR3 runs to 16 residues. The CDR3 DNA reads TGTGCCAGCAGTTTCCCCCAGGCTCCCAGGGACACTGAAGCTTTCTTT. Amino acids: CASSFPQAPRDTEAFF. Full variable domain (remainder filled in from reference TRBV28 and TRBJ1-1): DVKVTQSSRYLVKRTGEKVFLECVQDMDHENMFWYRQDPGLGLRLIYFSYDVKMKEKGDIPEGYSVSREKKERFSLILESASTNQTSMYLCASSFPQAPRDTEAFFGQGTRLTVV.

A single count supports this clonotype. CDR3 sequence: CASSYLRQGVTPDTQYF. DNA of the CDR3: TGTGCCAGCAGCTACCTGAGACAGGGTGTTACCCCAGATACGCAGTATTTT. This chain joins TRBV7-2 and TRBJ2-3; 7 nucleotides agree with TRBD1. V was clipped by 4 bases and J by 4 bases; unmatched bases: 14. From germline, CDR1 is SGHTA and CDR2 FQGNSA. The CDR3 consists of 17 residues.

This clonotype was counted only a few times. The chain carries TRBV12-3 or TRBV12-4 and TRBJ1-3; TRBD1 aligns across 8 bases. V was clipped by 6 bases and J by 8 bases; unmatched bases: 18. The CDR3 sequence is 17 residues long. The CDR3 here is CASRPDPGQAKDDTIYF. As DNA, the CDR3 is TGTGCCAGCAGGCCCGACCCGGGACAGGCCAAGGATGACACCATATATTTT.

This clonotype was observed a few times. The chain joins TRBV28 to TRBJ1-3; D remains unclear. The CDR3 runs to 12 residues. Germline CDR1 reads MDHEN; CDR2 reads SYDVKM. The V end was cut by 8 bases, the J end by 0 bases, with 5 bases between. The CDR3 nucleotides read TGTGCCAGCGGTATCTCTGGAAACACCATATATTTT. Translating it yields CASGISGNTIYF. Drawing the rest from reference TRBV28 and TRBJ1-3, the complete variable domain is DVKVTQSSRYLVKRTGEKVFLECVQDMDHENMFWYRQDPGLGLRLIYFSYDVKMKEKGDIPEGYSVSREKKERFSLILESASTNQTSMYLCASGISGNTIYFGEGSWLTVV.

This clonotype was counted a few times. V usage is TRBV5-1 and J usage is TRBJ2-4; D assignment may be TRBD1 or TRBD2 (6 bases each). In germline, CDR1 is SGHRS, CDR2 YFSETQ. This CDR3 comprises 18 residues. V lost 3 bases to trimming and J lost 0 bases, with 19 bases between them. The CDR3 nucleotides are TGCGCCAGCAGCTACAAAGTTACAGGGAGGCAAGCCAAAAACATTCAGTACTTC. Its protein is CASSYKVTGRQAKNIQYF.

Points on this clonotype: The conserved closing phenylalanine or tryptophan is absent in this CDR3, likely reflecting a read error. The CDR3 sequence is CSERDRSYEQYS. The CDR3 nucleotides read TGCAGTGAAAGGGACCGGAGCTACGAGCAGTACTCC. This rearrangement joins TRBV20-1 to TRBJ2-7, with D possibly called TRBD1 or TRBD2 (5 bases each). CDR1 is DFQATT, CDR2 SNEGSKA, per germline (reference sequence). The CDR3 runs to 12 residues. Trimming removed 7 bases at V and 3 bases at J, with 13 bases between.

This chain connects TRBV7-2 to TRBJ2-3, with D possibly being TRBD2 (6 bases). The V end was cut by 5 bases, the J end by 9 bases, with 15 bases between. The CDR3 loop spans 13 amino acids. From germline, CDR1 is SGHTA and CDR2 FQGNSA. CDR3 bases: TGTGCCAGCAGCCGGACTACGCCAGGGACGCAGTATTTT. This sequence encodes CASSRTTPGTQYF.

V is TRBV7-3 and J is TRBJ2-2; 7 bases map to TRBD2. Germline trimming cut 1 base from V and 3 bases from J; bases unmatched to any gene: 8. The CDR3 sequence is 17 residues long. The germline V gene has CDR1 SGHTA and CDR2 FQGTGA. The CDR3 region has the DNA TGTGCCAGCAGCTTAAGTAGACTAGCCGGTGACACCGGGGAGCTGTTTTTT. This gives the protein CASSLSRLAGDTGELFF.

This clonotype was seen at least ten times. The chain uses TRBV3-1 and TRBJ2-5, with 9 bases fitting TRBD2. Germline trimming cut 3 bases from V and 5 bases from J; bases unmatched to any gene: 7. This CDR3 is 15 amino acids long. Per germline, CDR1 LGHDT and CDR2 YNNKEL (reference sequence). The CDR3 DNA sequence: TGTGCCAGCAGCCATCTTCTAGCGGGACGCGAGACCCAGTACTTC. Its translation is CASSHLLAGRETQYF.

The V gene is TRBV3-1, the J gene TRBJ2-1; TRBD2 matches at 9 bases. The CDR3 runs to 17 residues. Trimming cost V 0 bases and J 2 bases; bases outside gene matches: 5. Germline lookup yields CDR1 LGHDT and CDR2 YNNKEL (reference sequence). The CDR3 spells CASSQDLLAGPYNEQFF. CDR3 in DNA: TGTGCCAGCAGCCAAGATCTACTAGCGGGCCCCTACAATGAGCAGTTCTTC.

This clonotype turned up a few times. This chain connects TRBV6-1 to TRBJ1-2; D perhaps matches TRBD1 (5 bases). Per germline, CDR1 MNHNS and CDR2 SASEGT. CDR3 size: 15 residues. With 6 bases removed from V and 4 bases from J, the gap between germline ends came to 18 bases. The CDR3 is CASSPPRQGSYGYTF. The CDR3 bases are TGTGCCAGCAGCCCCCCGAGGCAGGGATCCTATGGCTACACCTTC.

V and J are TRBV18 and TRBJ2-7; TRBD1 agrees at 9 bases. CDR1 KGHSH and CDR2 LQKENI come from the germline V gene. V dropped 6 bases and J dropped 6; count of bases not matched to a gene: 9. The CDR3 is 14 residues long. CDR3 nucleotides: TGTGCCAGCTCGTCACAGGGGGCACCGCGCGAGCAGTACTTC. Residues: CASSSQGAPREQYF. The complete variable domain, with remaining parts taken from reference TRBV18 and TRBJ2-7, reads NAGVMQNPRHLVRRRGQEARLRCSPMKGHSHVYWYRQLPEEGLKFMVYLQKENIIDESGMPKERFSAEFPKEGPSILRIQQVVRGDSAAYFCASSSQGAPREQYFGPGTRLTVT.

This clonotype was seen a single time. Being one base from a much bigger clone, this may be a read error. The J gene is TRBJ2-7, the V gene TRBV7-6; D is possibly TRBD1 (6 bases). Looked up from germline, CDR1 is SGHVS and CDR2 is FNYEAQ. CDR3 size: 14 residues. In DNA form, the CDR3 reads TGTGCCAGCGGCTTACCGCCGGGACAAGGCGAGCAGTACTTC. Translating gives CASGLPPGQGEQYF.

In its sample, this clonotype was seen many times. This rearrangement joins TRBV18 to TRBJ2-5; 10 positions match TRBD2. The CDR3 sequence is 15 residues long. Germline CDR1 and CDR2: KGHSH and LQKENI. Losses at the gene ends were 4 bases for V and 0 bases for J; bases not matched to a gene: 2. In DNA form, the CDR3 reads TGTGCCAGCTCACAAGGACTAGCGGACCAAGAGACCCAGTACTTC. This translates into CASSQGLADQETQYF.

This clonotype has ten or more counts. The rearrangement links TRBV28 to TRBJ2-7, with 10 bases that match TRBD2. Germline V lookup: CDR1 MDHEN, CDR2 SYDVKM. The V segment lost 4 bases and the J segment 1 base; nucleotides outside the gene matches: 4. The CDR3 runs to 15 residues. The DNA of the CDR3 is TGTGCCAGCAGTTCACTAGCGGGGAAATCCTACGAGCAGTACTTC. Protein sequence: CASSSLAGKSYEQYF.

The chain joins TRBV20-1 to TRBJ2-6; tentative D call: TRBD1 (6 bases). Germline V gene lookup returns CDR1 DFQATT and CDR2 SNEGSKA (reference sequence). The V end was cut by 6 bases, the J end by 2 bases, with 14 bases between. The CDR3 loop spans 15 amino acids. CDR3 protein: CSALGASAGANVLTF. CDR3 nucleotides: TGCAGTGCCTTGGGGGCATCAGCTGGGGCCAACGTCCTGACTTTC.

In this sample, this clonotype turned up many times. CDR3 residues: CASSGTSGSDYNEQFF. CDR3 DNA: TGTGCCAGCAGCGGGACTAGCGGGAGTGACTACAATGAGCAGTTCTTC. The V and J genes are TRBV7-6 and TRBJ2-1, with 14 nucleotides matching TRBD2. The CDR3 runs 16 residues. V lost 5 bases, J lost 3 bases, and 3 bases stayed unmatched. Germline lookup yields CDR1 SGHVS and CDR2 FNYEAQ.

The chain uses TRBV27 and TRBJ2-7, with D perhaps TRBD1 or TRBD2 (6 bases each). Germline CDR1 reads MNHEY; CDR2 reads SMNVEV (reference sequence). The ends were cut back, 6 bases at V and 7 bases at J, with 13 bases in the middle. The CDR3 sequence is 12 residues long. CDR3: CASRSGAREQYF. The CDR3 DNA is TGTGCCAGCAGGTCGGGGGCGAGGGAGCAGTACTTC.